Following are 4 T cell receptor beta chains from one sample sequenced in a study of CD8 T cells in ankylosing spondylitis. Whole-study findings and limits: Seven to nine highly homologous variants made up a TCR beta motif that seemed to typify ankylosing spondylitis blood.

Each CDR3 protein gets one entry after TCRdb re-called the 5' RACE reads with MiXCR. The repertoire has some 840,000 distinct CDR3 sequences, about 12% of them found once; the top ten carry approximately 0.46%. These receptors' targets are unknown. What was sequenced was blood, either unsorted or a sorted T cell fraction (not recorded which). All receptors come from a male donor with ankylosing spondylitis.

The rearrangement uses TRBV20-1 and TRBJ1-2; weak D call: TRBD1 (6 bases). Germline lookup yields CDR1 DFQATT and CDR2 SNEGSKA (reference sequence). V lost 8 bases to trimming and J lost 2 bases, with 15 bases between them. The CDR3 is made up of 13 amino acids. Here the CDR3 reads CSSPDRKNYGYTF. CDR3 DNA: TGCAGTAGCCCCGACAGGAAAAACTATGGCTACACCTTC.

The chain carries TRBV12-3 or TRBV12-4 and TRBJ1-5; 7 bases are a match to TRBD1. The junction had 4 bases not matched to a gene; V was cut back by 6 bases and J by 5 bases. The CDR3 is made up of 13 amino acids. Written as DNA, the CDR3 is TGTGCCAGCAGACTTCAGGGGGATCAGCCCCAGCATTTT. Translation: CASRLQGDQPQHF.

This clonotype has only a few counts. The CDR3 loop is CASINGGYTDTQYF. The CDR3 region has the DNA TGTGCCAGCATCAACGGGGGGTACACAGATACGCAGTATTTT. The chain recombines TRBV12-3 or TRBV12-4 with TRBJ2-3; TRBD2 matches 7 bases. The CDR3 totals 14 residues. J lost 2 bases, V lost 7 bases, and 6 bases had no gene match.

This clonotype has a handful of counts. The chain joins TRBV5-6 to TRBJ1-1; D is perhaps TRBD1 (5 bases). CDR1 is SGHDT and CDR2 is YYEEEE in the germline V gene. The germline V and J ends were trimmed by 1 base and 4 bases, with 14 bases remaining between them. CDR3 length: 15 amino acids. The CDR3 spells CASSLQRGDVTEAFF. The CDR3 nucleotides read TGTGCCAGCAGCTTGCAAAGGGGTGATGTCACTGAAGCTTTCTTT. Full variable domain (remainder filled in from reference TRBV5-6 and TRBJ1-1): DAGVTQSPTHLIKTRGQQVTLRCSPKSGHDTVSWYQQALGQGPQFIFQYYEEEERQRGNFPDRFSGHQFPNYSSELNVNALLLGDSALYLCASSLQRGDVTEAFFGQGTRLTVV.